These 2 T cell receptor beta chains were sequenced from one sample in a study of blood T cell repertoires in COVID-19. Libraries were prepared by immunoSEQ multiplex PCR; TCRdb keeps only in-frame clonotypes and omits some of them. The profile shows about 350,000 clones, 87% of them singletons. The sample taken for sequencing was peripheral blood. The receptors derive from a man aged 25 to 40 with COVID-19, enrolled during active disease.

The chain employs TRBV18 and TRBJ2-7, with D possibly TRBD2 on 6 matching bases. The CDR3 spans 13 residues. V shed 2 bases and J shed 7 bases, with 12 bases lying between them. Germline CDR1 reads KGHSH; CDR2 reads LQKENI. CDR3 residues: CASSPAEGAEQYF. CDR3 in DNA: TGTGCCAGCTCACCAGCGGAGGGCGCTGAGCAGTACTTC. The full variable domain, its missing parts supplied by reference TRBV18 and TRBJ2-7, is NAGVMQNPRHLVRRRGQEARLRCSPMKGHSHVYWYRQLPEEGLKFMVYLQKENIIDESGMPKERFSAEFPKEGPSILRIQQVVRGDSAAYFCASSPAEGAEQYFGPGTRLTVT.

The CDR3 coding sequence is TGTGCCAGCAGCTTAAAGACAGGGGGCAACGACGAGCAGTACTTC. Amino acids: CASSLKTGGNDEQYF. The genes are TRBV7-9 and TRBJ2-7; 10 bases map to TRBD1. The CDR3 loop spans 15 amino acids. V lost 2 bases and J lost 5; bases outside the gene matches: 6. Germline V lookup: CDR1 SEHNR, CDR2 FQNEAQ (reference sequence).